This T cell receptor beta chain was captured by sequencing in a study of T-cell reconstitution after alpha-beta-depleted transplantation in children. This clonotype has at least ten counts. CDR3 length: 16 amino acids. Per germline, CDR1 MNHEY and CDR2 SMNVEV (reference sequence). J gave up 0 bases and V 3 bases, and 8 bases lay outside the gene matches. Preparation of the TCRbeta library involved a method that used unique molecular identifiers. One entry per CDR3 protein, called by TCRdb with MiXCR from the PCR reads. The sample has 260,000 or so distinct CDR3 sequences, about 12% seen once. The TCR sequence derives from a human donor who donated a stem cell graft to a child with acute lymphoblastic leukemia. The specimen was PBMCs from the stem cell graft donor, collected from the stem cell graft. V and J are TRBV27 and TRBJ2-7, with TRBD2 identical over 7 bases. For the CDR3, the DNA is TGTGCCAGCAGTTTGTCCTCAGCGGGGTCCTCCTACGAGCAGTACTTC. The encoded protein is CASSLSSAGSSYEQYF.